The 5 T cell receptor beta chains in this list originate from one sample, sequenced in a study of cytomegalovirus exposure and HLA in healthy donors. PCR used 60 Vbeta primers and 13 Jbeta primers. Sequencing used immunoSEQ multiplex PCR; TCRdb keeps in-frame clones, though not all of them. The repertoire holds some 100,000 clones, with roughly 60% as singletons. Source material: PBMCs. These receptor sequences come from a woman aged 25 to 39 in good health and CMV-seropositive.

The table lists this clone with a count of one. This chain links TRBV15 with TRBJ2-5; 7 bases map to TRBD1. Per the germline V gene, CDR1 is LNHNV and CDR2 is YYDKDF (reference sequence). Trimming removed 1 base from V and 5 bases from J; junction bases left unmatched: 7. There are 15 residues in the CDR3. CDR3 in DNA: TGTGCCACCAGCAGAGCTACTACAGGGGTGGAGACCCAGTACTTC. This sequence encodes CATSRATTGVETQYF.

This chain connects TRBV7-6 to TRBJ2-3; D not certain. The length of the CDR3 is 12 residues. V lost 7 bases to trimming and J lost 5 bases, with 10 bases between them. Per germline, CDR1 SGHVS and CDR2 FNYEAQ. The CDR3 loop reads CASTNPGDTQYF. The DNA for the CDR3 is TGTGCCAGCACAAACCCGGGAGATACGCAGTATTTT.

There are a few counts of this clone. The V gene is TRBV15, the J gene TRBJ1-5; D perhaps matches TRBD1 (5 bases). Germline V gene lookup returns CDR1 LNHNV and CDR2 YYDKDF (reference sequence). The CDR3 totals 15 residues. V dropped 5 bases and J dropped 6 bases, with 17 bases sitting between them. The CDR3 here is CATSRGGRATQPQHF. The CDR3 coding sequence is TGTGCCACCAGCCGGGGCGGGAGGGCTACTCAGCCCCAGCATTTT.

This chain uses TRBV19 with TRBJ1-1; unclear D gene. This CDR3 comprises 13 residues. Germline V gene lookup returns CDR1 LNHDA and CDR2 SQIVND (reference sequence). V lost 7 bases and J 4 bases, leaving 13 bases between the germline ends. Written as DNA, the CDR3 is TGTGCCAGTACACAACCAGCGGGCACTGAAGCTTTCTTT. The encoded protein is CASTQPAGTEAFF.

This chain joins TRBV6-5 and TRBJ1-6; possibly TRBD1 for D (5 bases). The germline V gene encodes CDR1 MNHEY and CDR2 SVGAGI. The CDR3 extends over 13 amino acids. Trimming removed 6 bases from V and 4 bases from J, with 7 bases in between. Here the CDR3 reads CASRGQYNSPLHF. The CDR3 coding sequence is TGTGCCAGCAGGGGGCAGTATAATTCACCCCTCCACTTT.